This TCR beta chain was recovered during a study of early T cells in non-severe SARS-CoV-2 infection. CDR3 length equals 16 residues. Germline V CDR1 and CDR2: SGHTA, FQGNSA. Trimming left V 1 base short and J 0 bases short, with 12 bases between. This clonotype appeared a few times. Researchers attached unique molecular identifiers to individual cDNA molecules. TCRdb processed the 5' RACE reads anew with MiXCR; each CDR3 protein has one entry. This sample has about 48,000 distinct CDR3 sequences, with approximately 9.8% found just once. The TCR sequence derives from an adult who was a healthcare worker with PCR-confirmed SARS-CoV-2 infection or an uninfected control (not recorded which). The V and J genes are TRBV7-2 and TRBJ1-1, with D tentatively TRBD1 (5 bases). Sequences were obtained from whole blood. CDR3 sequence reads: CASSLVGGTLNTEAFF. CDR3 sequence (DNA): TGTGCCAGCAGCTTAGTCGGGGGAACCCTGAACACTGAAGCTTTCTTT.